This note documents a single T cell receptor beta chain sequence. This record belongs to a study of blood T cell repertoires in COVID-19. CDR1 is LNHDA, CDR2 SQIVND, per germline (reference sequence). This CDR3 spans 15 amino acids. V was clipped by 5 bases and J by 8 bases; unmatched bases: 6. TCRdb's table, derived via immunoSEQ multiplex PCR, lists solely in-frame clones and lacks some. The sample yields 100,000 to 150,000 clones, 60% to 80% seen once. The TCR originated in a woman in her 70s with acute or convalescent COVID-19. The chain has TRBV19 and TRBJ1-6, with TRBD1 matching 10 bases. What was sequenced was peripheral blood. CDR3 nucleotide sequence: TGTGCCAGTAGTTTCTCCGGGACAGGGGATTCACCCCTCCACTTT. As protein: CASSFSGTGDSPLHF.